Below, one T cell receptor (beta chain) is given with its context. This clonotype has a count of ten or more. This clone's antigen is unknown. Base quality data are lacking; no much larger clone is found one base away. These data come from a study of T-cell memory formation after mild COVID-19 (dated by TCRdb to about 2021). In the study overall: TCR sequence clusters from the two donors were largely donor specific. T-cell clones expanding and contracting after mild COVID-19 in two donors were tracked by longitudinal TCRalpha and TCRbeta repertoire sequencing. The cohort comprised two young, previously healthy adult volunteers, one female and one male.

Ficoll-Paque density gradient centrifugation was the method used to isolate PBMCs. The sequencer listed for this sample is Illumina NovaSeq 6000. TCRalpha and TCRbeta cDNA libraries were constructed by 5'RACE with constant-segment primers, with sample barcodes and unique molecular identifiers being introduced. RNA was extracted from every sample with Trizol reagent. Library amplification was performed in two PCR steps, and a second sample barcode and Illumina TruSeq adapters were introduced in the second step. The libraries were sequenced on an Illumina NovaSeq using 2 x 150 bp paired-end reads. Turning to the authors' computational methods: The reads were demultiplexed and collapsed into UMI-guided consensus sequences using migec v1.2.7. Using mixcr v2.1.11, the UMI consensuses were aligned to TRA and TRB V and J templates and assembled into clonotypes. A clonotype was counted as expanded or contracted only when both edgeR and NoisET called the clonotype significant, with the noise models trained on biological replicates. For edgeR calls, a false discovery rate-adjusted p below 0.01 and a log2 fold-change threshold of 1 were applied. As an exploratory analysis of dynamics, PCA with hierarchical clustering was applied to max-normalized trajectories of the 1000 most abundant clonotypes. Each responding clone was given a CD4 or CD8 phenotype based on the CD4+ and CD8+ repertoires, which had been sequenced separately. TCRdb reran the public reads through fastp at Q25 and MiXCR, keeping productive beta chains. Each CDR3 protein appears once, grouped with its most common genes and DNA. TCRdb, rather than the study authors, made the V and J calls. The table for this sample lists hundreds of thousands of distinct CDR3 sequences; roughly 15% of them were counted only once. The ten largest clones represent 20% to 25% of the sample.

V is cut back by 0 bases and J by 6 bases, with 6 bases in the junction unmatched. The CDR3 numbers 17 residues from cysteine through phenylalanine. This entry keeps only the CDR3 DNA: 51 bases, framed from base 1. Sequences SGHNT (CDR1) and YYREEE (CDR2) are obtained from the germline V gene (reference sequence). What the work shows at the level of the full study, not this receptor alone: Contracting CD4+ clones appeared mostly in the CM and EM memory subsets, whereas CD8+ clones were enriched in EMRA. SARS-CoV-2 specificity of the second-wave clones peaking on day 37 was not confirmed. Some responding clones were detected in pre-infection memory, suggesting pre-existing cross-reactive memory T cells joined the SARS-CoV-2 response. Only a couple of mild cases were covered in the study, and larger cohorts including severe cases with pre-infection samples were considered necessary. Clones that contracted from day 15 to 85 showed balanced CD4/CD8 phenotypes, whereas a second wave of clones that expanded from day 15 to 37 leaned towards CD4+.

Sample: PBMCs or a T cell subset sorted from them (not recorded which). This receptor was identified in a man between 18 and 35 years old who had mild COVID-19 (a few samples of this study predate the infection). The sample titles of this study are shuffled in the database, so cell type and time point are left out; the donor was told from shared clones. The V and J segments used are TRBV5-4 and TRBJ2-2, with 12 middle bases fitting TRBD1. The nucleotide sequence reads as follows: TGTGCCAGCAGCTTGGCAGGGACAGGGGGCGCGGCCGGGGAGCTGTTTTTT. Its translation is CASSLAGTGGAAGELFF.